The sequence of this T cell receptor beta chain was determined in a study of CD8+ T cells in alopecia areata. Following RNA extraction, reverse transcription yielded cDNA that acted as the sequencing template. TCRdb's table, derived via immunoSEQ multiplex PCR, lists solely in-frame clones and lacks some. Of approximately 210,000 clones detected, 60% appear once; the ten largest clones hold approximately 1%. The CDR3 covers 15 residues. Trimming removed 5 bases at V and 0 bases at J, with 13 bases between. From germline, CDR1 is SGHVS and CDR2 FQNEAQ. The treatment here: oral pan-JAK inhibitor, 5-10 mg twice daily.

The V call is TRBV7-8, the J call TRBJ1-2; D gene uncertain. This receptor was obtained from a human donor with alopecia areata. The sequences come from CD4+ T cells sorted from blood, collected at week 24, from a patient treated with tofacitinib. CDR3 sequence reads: CASSQSQIPNYGYTF. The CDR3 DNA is TGTGCCAGCAGCCAGAGCCAGATCCCTAACTATGGCTACACCTTC.